The clone carrying this T cell receptor (beta chain) was seen a handful of times. The target antigen is unknown. Germline-derived CDR1 and CDR2 are SGHRS and YFSETQ. V was pared by 3 bases and J by 2 bases, with 5 bases of the junction left unmatched. The length of the CDR3 is 15 residues. iRepertoire HTBI primers and Arm-PCR of CDR3 regions built TCR beta libraries. TCRdb used MiXCR to reprocess the multiplex PCR reads, holding one entry per CDR3 protein. The profile covers hundreds of thousands of distinct CDR3 sequences, with 15% to 20% appearing a single time and roughly 18% taken by the ten largest. Time point reported: newly diagnosed GD, antithyroid drugs for less than 3 months. The TCR library was made from RNA extracted from PBMCs. These data come from a study of regulatory T cells in long-lasting Graves disease. Overall study results and limits: No thyroid tissue was studied; the work used peripheral blood only.

These data were also filed under a second study, of T cells in Graves' hyperthyroidism and ophthalmopathy. That source notes: The HTBI primer set served for first-round RT-PCR of the TCR CDR3.

The receptor was isolated from a woman in her thirties with Graves disease. The sequences come from peripheral blood mononuclear cells (PBMCs), collected at new diagnosis, from a patient treated with antithyroid drugs. The rearrangement links TRBV5-1 to TRBJ1-3, with TRBD1 matching 7 bases. The CDR3, as DNA: TGCGCCAGCAGCTCGACAGGGCAAACTGGAAACACCATATATTTT. It specifies CASSSTGQTGNTIYF.